Listed here is a single TCR beta chain. Germline-derived CDR1 and CDR2 are GTSNPN and SVGIG (reference sequence). This CDR3 contains 15 residues. Trimming pared 3 bases from V and 2 bases from J, leaving 16 bases between. The method was immunoSEQ multiplex PCR; TCRdb's version includes in-frame clones alone and lacks a portion of them. Counted here are about 46,000 clones, 85% to 90% occurring once; the ten biggest clones make up about 15%. This sample is part of a study of blood T cell repertoires in COVID-19. The receptor comes from a human donor in a cohort sampled during active COVID-19. Material for sequencing was peripheral blood. V is TRBV30 and J is TRBJ1-1; D may be TRBD1 (5 bases). This CDR3 reads CAWSHLATVNTEAFF. The CDR3 nucleotides are TGTGCCTGGAGCCACCTCGCGACAGTAAACACTGAAGCTTTCTTT.